The 24 T cell receptor beta chains given below trace back to one sample, sequenced in a study of blood T cell repertoires in COVID-19. Profiled with immunoSEQ multiplex PCR; TCRdb holds only in-frame clones, not every one. The sample holds approximately 300,000 clones, approximately 88% seen once. The sample consisted of peripheral blood. The receptors originated from a woman aged 45-59 years with active or convalescent COVID-19.

The rearrangement links TRBV7-9 to TRBJ1-1; no reliable D call. The germline gives CDR1 SEHNR, CDR2 FQNEAQ (reference sequence). V lost 3 bases, J lost 4 bases, and 6 bases lay in between. The CDR3 spans 12 residues. The CDR3 is CASSFGATEAFF. For the CDR3, the DNA is TGTGCCAGCAGCTTTGGAGCCACTGAAGCTTTCTTT.

This clone turned up a few times. The gene calls are TRBV6-2 or TRBV6-3 and TRBJ2-7, with TRBD1 matching 8 bases. CDR3 length equals 15 residues. Losses at the gene ends were 4 bases for V and 2 bases for J; bases not matched to a gene: 7. Germline V gene lookup returns CDR1 MNHEY and CDR2 SVGEGT. CDR3: CASSWSRTGTYEQYF. As DNA, the CDR3 is TGTGCCAGCAGTTGGTCCAGGACAGGGACCTACGAGCAGTACTTC.

The table lists this clone with a count of one. V usage is TRBV9 and J usage is TRBJ1-2; D is unresolved. Germline CDR1 is SGDLS and CDR2 is YYNGEE. The CDR3 extends over 13 amino acids. V lost 1 base, J lost 3 bases, and 7 bases lay in between. CDR3 DNA: TGTGCCAGCAGCGTATCCCTCGACTATGGCTACACCTTC. It yields the protein CASSVSLDYGYTF. Combining the CDR3 with reference TRBV9 and TRBJ1-2 gives the whole variable domain DSGVTQTPKHLITATGQRVTLRCSPRSGDLSVYWYQQSLDQGLQFLIQYYNGEERAKGNILERFSAQQFPDLHSELNLSSLELGDSALYFCASSVSLDYGYTFGSGTRLTVV.

This chain joins TRBV7-3 and TRBJ2-1; no firm D call. The CDR3 sequence is 12 residues long. Germline V lookup: CDR1 SGHTA, CDR2 FQGTGA. Trimming took off 5 bases at V and 5 bases at J, with 7 bases between the two ends. Here the CDR3 reads CASSLNNNEQFF. In DNA form, the CDR3 reads TGTGCCAGCAGCCTAAACAACAATGAGCAGTTCTTC.

This chain connects TRBV7-2 to TRBJ1-6; 8 bases are shared with TRBD1. The CDR3 is 15 residues long. Germline V gene data show CDR1 as SGHTA and CDR2 as FQGNSA. V lost 6 bases and J lost 5; bases outside the gene matches: 6. DNA for the CDR3: TGTGCCAGCAGGTTACCGACAGGGGATAATTCACCCCTCCACTTT. Translating it yields CASRLPTGDNSPLHF.

This clone was detected only once. The V and J genes are TRBV19 and TRBJ1-2; D is unclear. V was shortened by 5 bases and J by 7 bases, with 17 bases between the two germline ends. This CDR3 has 14 amino acids. CDR1 LNHDA and CDR2 SQIVND come from the germline V gene (reference sequence). The CDR3, as DNA: TGTGCCAGTAGTGAGGTTGGCATAGTAGGTGGCTACACCTTC. As protein: CASSEVGIVGGYTF. Full variable domain (outside the CDR3, taken from reference TRBV19 and TRBJ1-2): DGGITQSPKYLFRKEGQNVTLSCEQNLNHDAMYWYRQDPGQGLRLIYYSQIVNDFQKGDIAEGYSVSREKKESFPLTVTSAQKNPTAFYLCASSEVGIVGGYTFGSGTRLTVV.

The chain recombines TRBV11-2 with TRBJ2-3; D not resolved. This CDR3 is built from 16 residues. Germline V CDR1 and CDR2: SGHAT, FQNNGV. Trimming cost V 2 bases and J 0 bases, with 12 bases left between them. CDR3 residues: CASSLLVRSSTDTQYF. The CDR3 DNA reads TGTGCCAGCAGCTTACTCGTCAGGTCTAGCACAGATACGCAGTATTTT.

This clone came up once. V gene TRBV20-1 combines with J gene TRBJ1-2, with D perhaps TRBD1 (5 bases). The V end lost 3 bases, the J end lost 6 bases, and 14 bases lay between the germline ends. The length of the CDR3 is 13 residues. Germline V gives CDR1 DFQATT, CDR2 SNEGSKA (reference sequence). The CDR3 loop is CSASGAPLNGYTF. In nucleotides, the CDR3 is TGCAGTGCTAGTGGGGCCCCTCTAAATGGCTACACCTTC.

This chain uses TRBV3-1 (or the pseudogene TRBV3-2) with TRBJ1-2; the D gene is possibly TRBD1 (5 bases). This CDR3 is built from 12 residues. The germline gives CDR1 LGHDT, CDR2 YNNKEL (reference sequence). Trimming pared 7 bases from V and 4 bases from J, leaving 10 bases between. The CDR3 loop reads CASTSGGYGYTF. The CDR3 bases are TGTGCCAGCACCTCGGGGGGCTATGGCTACACCTTC.

The V and J genes are TRBV7-9 and TRBJ2-3; TRBD1 matches 7 bases. The V and J ends lost 1 base and 2 bases, in that order; junction bases with no gene match: 3. This CDR3 has 15 amino acids. The germline CDR1 and CDR2 sequences are SEHNR and FQNEAQ (reference sequence). The CDR3 nucleotides read TGTGCCAGCAGCTTAGGACAGGGAAACACAGATACGCAGTATTTT. The encoded protein is CASSLGQGNTDTQYF.

V usage is TRBV9 and J usage is TRBJ2-2; TRBD1 matches 7 bases. CDR3 length: 15 amino acids. Trimming at V came to 0 bases and at J to 4 bases, leaving 3 bases not matched to a gene. Germline V gene data show CDR1 as SGDLS and CDR2 as YYNGEE. CDR3 sequence (DNA): TGTGCCAGCAGCGTAGGACAGGGAACCACCGGGGAGCTGTTTTTT. It translates to CASSVGQGTTGELFF.

The rearrangement uses TRBV4-3 and TRBJ1-1; no clear D gene. Germline V gives CDR1 LGHNA, CDR2 YSLEER. This CDR3 comprises 13 residues. V was trimmed by 0 bases and J by 6 bases, leaving 8 bases between them. The CDR3 sequence: CASSQDRGSEAFF. The CDR3 region has the DNA TGCGCCAGCAGCCAAGATCGAGGATCTGAAGCTTTCTTT.

The chain links TRBV6-5 to TRBJ1-3; perhaps TRBD1 as D (5 bases). This CDR3 contains 14 residues. Trimming took off 6 bases at V and 9 bases at J, with 18 bases between the two ends. Germline CDR1 is MNHEY and CDR2 is SVGAGI. DNA for the CDR3: TGTGCCAGCAGGCCCTCGGGCGGGGCAGGCACCATATATTTT. Translation: CASRPSGGAGTIYF.

The genes are TRBV5-1 and TRBJ2-1; a weak D match, TRBD2 (5 bases). Trimming removed 4 bases from V and 3 bases from J, with 17 bases in between. This CDR3 spans 16 amino acids. The V gene's germline CDR1 is SGHRS and CDR2 YFSETQ. The CDR3 DNA follows: TGCGCCAGCAGCCTCCAAGAGGGTCTAAACTACAATGAGCAGTTCTTC. Its protein is CASSLQEGLNYNEQFF.

In the case of this clone: One end of the junction fails to match germline, which may point to a read error. The chain combines TRBV4-3 with TRBJ2-3, with 9 nucleotides matching TRBD1. This CDR3 is 15 amino acids long. Germline V gene sequence: CDR1 LGHNA, CDR2 YSLEER. The CDR3 loop reads CASSQGGTGRDTQYF. The CDR3 coding sequence is TGCGCCAGCAGTCAAGGGGGGACAGGGAGGGATACGCAGTATTTT.

The chain has TRBV6-6 and TRBJ1-6, with D possibly TRBD1 on 5 matching bases. Germline V gene lookup returns CDR1 MNHNY and CDR2 SVGAGI (reference sequence). This CDR3 is built from 15 residues. V shed 8 bases and J shed 8 bases, with 19 bases lying between them. The CDR3 protein is CASSYGGTVYSPLHF. In DNA form, the CDR3 reads TGTGCCAGCTCGTACGGGGGAACGGTATATTCACCCCTCCACTTT.

The chain uses TRBV4-3 and TRBJ2-1, with D possibly TRBD2 on 5 matching bases. Germline lookup yields CDR1 LGHNA and CDR2 YSLEER. With 4 bases removed from V and 12 bases from J, the gap between germline ends came to 13 bases. The length of the CDR3 is 12 residues. The CDR3 bases are TGCGCCAGCAGCCCCCCCGGCGGGCTGCAGTTCTTC. Protein product: CASSPPGGLQFF.

The gene calls are TRBV27 and TRBJ1-4; the match to TRBD1 covers 9 bases. This CDR3 contains 13 residues. The junction had 2 bases not matched to a gene; V was cut back by 6 bases and J by 6 bases. Germline V gene lookup returns CDR1 MNHEY and CDR2 SMNVEV (reference sequence). CDR3 region: CASRWTGDEKLFF. For the CDR3, the DNA is TGTGCCAGCAGGTGGACAGGGGATGAAAAACTGTTTTTT. The whole variable domain, filled in from reference TRBV27 and TRBJ1-4, reads EAQVTQNPRYLITVTGKKLTVTCSQNMNHEYMSWYRQDPGLGLRQIYYSMNVEVTDKGDVPEGYKVSRKEKRNFPLILESPSPNQTSLYFCASRWTGDEKLFFGSGTQLSVL.

The chain joins TRBV5-1 to TRBJ1-2; 7 nucleotides line up with TRBD1. V was clipped by 0 bases and J by 1 base; unmatched bases: 3. CDR1 and CDR2 (germline): SGHRS, YFSETQ. The CDR3 is 15 amino acids. The CDR3 reads CASSLGGQLNYGYTF. Written as DNA, the CDR3 is TGCGCCAGCAGCTTGGGGGGACAGCTTAACTATGGCTACACCTTC.

CDR3 sequence (DNA): TGTGCCACCAGCTGGGACAGGGGACACAATGAGCAGTTCTTC. This sequence encodes CATSWDRGHNEQFF. The chain combines TRBV15 with TRBJ2-1; 10 positions match TRBD1. Germline lookup yields CDR1 LNHNV and CDR2 YYDKDF (reference sequence). Losses at the gene ends were 5 bases for V and 5 bases for J; bases not matched to a gene: 3. This CDR3 region has 14 residues.

The chain has TRBV5-1 and TRBJ1-1, with 7 bases that match TRBD1. CDR3 length: 15 amino acids. Per germline, CDR1 SGHRS and CDR2 YFSETQ. V shed 3 bases, J shed 0 bases, and the junction held 5 bases outside the gene matches. CDR3: CASSSWDSLNTEAFF. CDR3 in DNA: TGCGCCAGCAGCTCGTGGGACAGTTTGAACACTGAAGCTTTCTTT. The full variable domain, its missing parts supplied by reference TRBV5-1 and TRBJ1-1, is KAGVTQTPRYLIKTRGQQVTLSCSPISGHRSVSWYQQTPGQGLQFLFEYFSETQRNKGNFPGRFSGRQFSNSRSEMNVSTLELGDSALYLCASSSWDSLNTEAFFGQGTRLTVV.

This clone appeared a single time. This chain joins TRBV7-2 and TRBJ1-5; 7 bases fit TRBD1. The trim removed 4 bases at V and 1 base at J, leaving 7 bases unmatched. Per germline, CDR1 SGHTA and CDR2 FQGNSA. The CDR3 length is 16 residues. The CDR3 DNA reads TGTGCCAGCAGCTCCCAGGGGGAATCCAGCAATCAGCCCCAGCATTTT. It specifies CASSSQGESSNQPQHF.

The chain employs TRBV6-5 and TRBJ2-3; 7 bases line up with TRBD2. The V gene's germline CDR1 is MNHEY and CDR2 SVGAGI. Unmatched junction bases numbered 3, after V lost 5 bases and J lost 4 bases. CDR3 length: 13 residues. For the CDR3, the DNA is TGTGCCAGCAGTAGACTAGCCTCAGATACGCAGTATTTT. Translation gives CASSRLASDTQYF.

The rearrangement joins TRBV7-3 to TRBJ2-7; 7 positions match TRBD1. The CDR3 is 13 residues long. The V segment lost 3 bases and the J segment 6 bases; nucleotides outside the gene matches: 5. Germline loops: CDR1 SGHTA, CDR2 FQGTGA. CDR3 protein: CASSFGAGGEQYF. CDR3 nucleotides: TGTGCCAGCAGCTTCGGAGCAGGGGGCGAGCAGTACTTC.